The subject of this entry is one T cell receptor (beta chain). What it recognizes is unknown. The data are from a study of T cells in tuberculosis. In the study overall: In South Africa, adults with active tuberculosis were compared with IGRA-negative and latently infected IGRA-positive adolescents.

Germline V gene data show CDR1 as SGHVS and CDR2 as FNYEAQ. V dropped 8 bases and J dropped 3 bases, with 11 bases sitting between them. The CDR3 length is 12 residues. Whole-study results and caveats: Active tuberculosis cases were adults; controls were adolescents. Active tuberculosis TCR-alpha repertoires lay closer to GMM-specific TCRs than IGRA-negative controls, suggesting clonal expansion.

Tuberculin skin test and IGRA determined adolescents' latent tuberculosis status at entry. The table came from immunoSEQ multiplex PCR; TCRdb's copy has only in-frame clones and leaves some out. In the table there are over 30,000 clones, 85% to 95% of which are singletons. Source material: PBMCs. The receptor was derived from a donor between 10 and 35 years old with latent tuberculosis or without tuberculosis infection. Some clones in this sample may be carry-over from other donors' samples. The V call is TRBV7-6, the J call TRBJ2-7, with a tentative D call TRBD1 (6 bases). The CDR3 nucleotides are TGTGCCAGCGGTACAGGGCACTACGAGCAGTACTTC. It yields the protein CASGTGHYEQYF.